The 14 T cell receptor beta chains below come from one sample, sequenced in a study of blood T cell repertoires in COVID-19. The assay was immunoSEQ multiplex PCR, and TCRdb's table has in-frame clones only and misses some. Of 100,000 or so clones listed, 80% to 85% were seen once; the top ten hold less than 2%. Sequenced material: peripheral blood. Receptor source: a man aged 70-80 years with active or convalescent COVID-19.

V is TRBV5-4 and J is TRBJ2-7; TRBD1 matches 10 bases. The length of the CDR3 is 15 residues. V dropped 0 bases and J dropped 11; count of bases not matched to a gene: 11. Germline V gene data show CDR1 as SGHNT and CDR2 as YYREEE (reference sequence). The DNA of the CDR3 is TGTGCCAGCAGCTTGGGACAGGGGGCAAGGCCCTTGGAGTACTTC. Translation gives CASSLGQGARPLEYF.

The chain joins TRBV6-1 to TRBJ2-7; the D is unclear. Germline CDR1 reads MNHNS; CDR2 reads SASEGT. The CDR3 is 15 amino acids. V was shortened by 1 base and J by 3 bases, with 13 bases between the two germline ends. The CDR3: CASSEVWSGLYEQYF. CDR3 nucleotides: TGTGCCAGCAGTGAAGTATGGAGTGGTCTCTACGAGCAGTACTTC.

The genes are TRBV20-1 and TRBJ2-5, with D possibly matching TRBD2 (7 bases). Germline CDR1 reads DFQATT; CDR2 reads SNEGSKA (reference sequence). This CDR3 region has 15 residues. Trimming shortened V by 3 bases and J by 4 bases, and 18 bases separated the two germline ends. DNA of the CDR3: TGCAGTGCTAGTTTTGGGGGGGGGCCAGCAGAGACCCAGTACTTC. This sequence encodes CSASFGGGPAETQYF.

The V call is TRBV30, the J call TRBJ1-5; a possible D gene is TRBD1 (5 bases). Trimming shortened V by 4 bases and J by 4 bases, and 11 bases separated the two germline ends. Germline lookup yields CDR1 GTSNPN and CDR2 SVGIG (reference sequence). CDR3 size: 13 residues. The CDR3 region has the DNA TGTGCCTGGACAGCCGGGGGTAATCAGCCCCAGCATTTT. This sequence encodes CAWTAGGNQPQHF.

V usage is TRBV7-2 and J usage is TRBJ2-1, with D possibly TRBD2 on 6 matching bases. The CDR3 extends over 15 amino acids. CDR1 is SGHTA and CDR2 is FQGNSA in the germline V gene. V dropped 5 bases and J dropped 5 bases, with 16 bases sitting between them. In nucleotides, the CDR3 is TGTGCCAGCAGCCCCTGGACTACCGCCGACAATGAGCAGTTCTTC. Translation: CASSPWTTADNEQFF.

V is TRBV7-2 and J is TRBJ1-1, with 7 bases fitting TRBD1. CDR1 is SGHTA, CDR2 FQGNSA, per germline. This CDR3 is 15 amino acids long. V trimming: 3 bases; J trimming: 5 bases; junction bases outside the gene matches: 9. The CDR3 reads CASSLGEGAQTEAFF. CDR3 DNA sequence: TGTGCCAGCAGCTTGGGCGAGGGGGCGCAAACTGAAGCTTTCTTT.

V usage is TRBV7-2 and J usage is TRBJ2-1; 9 bases map to TRBD1. Germline trimming cut 5 bases from V and 6 bases from J; bases unmatched to any gene: 11. Germline V gene sequence: CDR1 SGHTA, CDR2 FQGNSA. This CDR3 is built from 16 residues. The CDR3 sequence: CASSPLLGQGGNEQFF. CDR3 in DNA: TGTGCCAGCAGCCCACTCCTGGGACAGGGAGGCAATGAGCAGTTCTTC.

This clone was picked up one time. The V gene is TRBV12-5, the J gene TRBJ2-1, with 8 bases aligning to TRBD2. The CDR3 is 17 residues long. In germline, CDR1 is LGHNT, CDR2 FRNRAP. V shed 0 bases, J shed 9 bases, and the junction held 13 bases outside the gene matches. CDR3 residues: CASGLVLGNSGVSEQFF. The CDR3 nucleotides read TGTGCTAGTGGTTTGGTACTCGGGAATAGCGGGGTGAGTGAGCAGTTCTTC.

This chain joins TRBV5-1 and TRBJ1-2; 7 bases agree with TRBD1. V was clipped by 3 bases and J by 5 bases; unmatched bases: 13. The germline V gene encodes CDR1 SGHRS and CDR2 YFSETQ. This CDR3 is built from 16 residues. The CDR3 loop reads CASSYGTARGQYGYTF. The CDR3 nucleotides are TGCGCCAGCAGCTATGGGACAGCCCGGGGGCAGTATGGCTACACCTTC.

V usage is TRBV6-4 and J usage is TRBJ1-5; D possibly corresponds to TRBD1 (5 bases). The ends were cut back, 8 bases at V and 2 bases at J, with 7 bases in the middle. The CDR3 length is 12 residues. CDR1 is MRHNA, CDR2 SNTAGT, per germline. This CDR3 reads CASRGGNQPQHF. CDR3 sequence (DNA): TGTGCCAGCCGGGGGGGCAATCAGCCCCAGCATTTT.

This rearrangement joins TRBV11-1 to TRBJ2-5; 13 positions agree with TRBD2. Trimming at V came to 0 bases and at J to 3 bases, leaving 1 base not matched to a gene. Germline loops: CDR1 SGHAT, CDR2 FQDESV (reference sequence). This CDR3 is built from 16 residues. The CDR3 sequence: CASSLAGLAGKETQYF. In DNA, the CDR3 is TGTGCCAGCAGCTTAGCGGGACTAGCGGGGAAAGAGACCCAGTACTTC.

V is TRBV9 and J is TRBJ1-5; D possibly corresponds to TRBD1 (5 bases). CDR1 is SGDLS and CDR2 is YYNGEE in the germline V gene. Trimming stripped 0 bases from V and 2 bases from J, with 15 bases between. This CDR3 is 17 amino acids long. The CDR3 DNA reads TGTGCCAGCAGCGTAGCTACCCGGCAGGGCTGCAATCAGCCCCAGCATTTT. This sequence encodes CASSVATRQGCNQPQHF. Full variable domain (missing parts from reference TRBV9 and TRBJ1-5): DSGVTQTPKHLITATGQRVTLRCSPRSGDLSVYWYQQSLDQGLQFLIQYYNGEERAKGNILERFSAQQFPDLHSELNLSSLELGDSALYFCASSVATRQGCNQPQHFGDGTRLSIL.

With respect to this clone: Other DNA sequences within the sample encode an identical CDR3. This chain connects TRBV7-2 to TRBJ2-5, with TRBD2 matching 11 bases. Germline CDR1 and CDR2: SGHTA and FQGNSA. Germline trimming cut 1 base from V and 5 bases from J; bases unmatched to any gene: 3. CDR3 size: 15 residues. CDR3 DNA: TGTGCCAGCAGCTTAGTAGCGGGGGGGCCGGAGACCCAGTACTTC. Protein: CASSLVAGGPETQYF.

This clone appeared once. This chain links TRBV6-5 with TRBJ1-1, with D perhaps TRBD1 (5 bases). CDR1 MNHEY and CDR2 SVGAGI come from the germline V gene. V gave up 5 bases and J gave up 4 bases, with 5 bases separating them. The CDR3 loop spans 11 amino acids. The CDR3 sequence: CASSRGTEAFF. The CDR3 DNA reads as TGTGCCAGCAGTAGGGGCACTGAAGCTTTCTTT.